The clone carrying this T cell receptor beta chain was detected many times. Its antigen is undetermined. The CDR3 extends 3 residues past the end of the read, so its final part is completed from the germline J gene. Donors gave 5 to 8 ml heparinized peripheral whole blood. This sample is drawn from a study of T cell clonality in common variable immunodeficiency. General study points: CVID patient heterogeneity limited repertoire-clinical complication correlations. CVID subjects shared fewer TCRbeta clones than healthy controls did.

CDR1 is SGHRS, CDR2 YFSETQ, per germline. J lost 4 bases, V lost 4 bases, and 7 bases had no gene match. The CDR3 has 14 residues. Equal genomic DNA amounts from CVID and control samples were sequenced. The data were produced by immunoSEQ multiplex PCR, yet TCRdb's version contains in-frame clones alone and is incomplete. The record shows 35,000 or so clones for this sample, with no singletons present. V gene TRBV5-1 combines with J gene TRBJ1-2; 7 bases align to TRBD1. The receptor was derived from a person between 18 and 75 years old in good health. The sequencing sample was made of peripheral blood mononuclear cells. The CDR3: CASSPLTGRYGYTF. The sequenced CDR3 bases are TGCGCCAGCAGCCCCTTGACAGGGCGCTATGGC. Full variable domain (rest looked up from reference TRBV5-1 and TRBJ1-2): KAGVTQTPRYLIKTRGQQVTLSCSPISGHRSVSWYQQTPGQGLQFLFEYFSETQRNKGNFPGRFSGRQFSNSRSEMNVSTLELGDSALYLCASSPLTGRYGYTFGSGTRLTVV.